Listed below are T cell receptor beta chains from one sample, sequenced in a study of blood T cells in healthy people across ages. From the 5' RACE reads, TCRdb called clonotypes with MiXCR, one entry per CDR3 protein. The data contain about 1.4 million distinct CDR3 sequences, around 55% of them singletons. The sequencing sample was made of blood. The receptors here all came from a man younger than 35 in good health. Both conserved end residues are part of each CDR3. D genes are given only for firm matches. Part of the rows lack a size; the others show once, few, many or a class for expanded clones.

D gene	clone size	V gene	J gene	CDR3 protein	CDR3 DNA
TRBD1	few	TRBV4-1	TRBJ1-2	CASSQLGRGRDYGYTF	TGCGCCAGCAGCCAATTAGGGAGGGGGCGAGACTATGGCTACACCTTC
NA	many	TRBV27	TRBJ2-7	CASRGAYEQYF	TGTGCCAGCAGAGGGGCCTACGAGCAGTACTTC
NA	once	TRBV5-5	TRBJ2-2	CASMAGTTGELFF	TGTGCCAGCATGGCAGGGACAACCGGGGAGCTGTTTTTT
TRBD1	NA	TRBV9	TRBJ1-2	CASSGTGTGWRYTF	TGTGCCAGCAGCGGGACTGGGACAGGGTGGCGCTACACCTTC
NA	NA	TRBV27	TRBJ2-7	CASFPDRNKLYEQYF	TGTGCCAGCTTCCCCGACAGGAATAAACTTTACGAGCAGTACTTC
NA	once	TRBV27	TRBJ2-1	CASALKLYNEQFF	TGTGCCAGCGCCCTTAAACTGTACAATGAGCAGTTCTTC
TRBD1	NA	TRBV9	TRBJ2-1	CASSADRAHNEQFF	TGTGCCAGCAGCGCAGACAGGGCCCACAATGAGCAGTTCTTC
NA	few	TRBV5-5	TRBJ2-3	CASSLGQAYTQYF	TGTGCCAGCAGCTTGGGTCAGGCTTATACGCAGTATTTT
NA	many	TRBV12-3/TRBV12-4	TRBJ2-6	CASSYRVSGANVLTF	TGTGCCAGCAGTTACAGGGTCTCTGGGGCCAACGTCCTGACTTTC
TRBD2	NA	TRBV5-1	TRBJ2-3	CASSPAFAGGTDTQYF	TGCGCCAGCAGTCCCGCGTTTGCGGGGGGCACAGATACGCAGTATTTT
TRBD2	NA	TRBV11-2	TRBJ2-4	CASSPPGGDQTKNIQYF	TGTGCCAGCAGCCCCCCGGGGGGGGACCAGACAAAAAACATTCAGTACTTC
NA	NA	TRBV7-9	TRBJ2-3	CASSWNPRDTQYF	TGTGCCAGCAGCTGGAATCCCAGGGATACGCAGTATTTT
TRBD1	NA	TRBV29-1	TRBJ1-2	CSGRQGANYGYTF	TGCAGCGGGAGACAGGGAGCAAACTATGGCTACACCTTC
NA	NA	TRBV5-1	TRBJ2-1	CASSLAVNPSSYNEQFF	TGCGCCAGCAGCTTGGCCGTAAACCCGAGCTCCTACAATGAGCAGTTCTTC